This T cell receptor (beta chain) appears in the sequencing data of a study of T cells in Graves' hyperthyroidism and ophthalmopathy. This clonotype was seen a few times. The antigen remains unidentified. TCR beta CDR3 sequences were amplified from RNA transcripts. The TCR CDR3 first-round RT-PCR relied on the HTBI primer set. TCRdb fed the multiplex PCR reads into MiXCR, producing one record per CDR3 protein. Among around 700,000 distinct CDR3 sequences listed, around a sixth were seen once. Study outcomes and limitations: The authors' 13 V-J model separated ophthalmopathy from stable hyperthyroidism. Blood shared most expanded thyroid clonotypes above 0.001.

The source material was blood. This receptor was taken from a woman aged 45-65 years with Graves' hyperthyroidism that later progressed to Graves' ophthalmopathy.

As DNA, the CDR3 is TGTGCCAGCAGTTTATTACTAGCGGGGAAGACTAGCACAGATACGCAGTATTTT. This translates into CASSLLLAGKTSTDTQYF. The chain combines TRBV27 with TRBJ2-3, with 10 bases lining up with TRBD2. In germline, CDR1 is MNHEY, CDR2 SMNVEV (reference sequence). The CDR3 loop spans 18 amino acids. With V trimmed by 1 base and J by 0 bases, 7 bases remained unmatched.